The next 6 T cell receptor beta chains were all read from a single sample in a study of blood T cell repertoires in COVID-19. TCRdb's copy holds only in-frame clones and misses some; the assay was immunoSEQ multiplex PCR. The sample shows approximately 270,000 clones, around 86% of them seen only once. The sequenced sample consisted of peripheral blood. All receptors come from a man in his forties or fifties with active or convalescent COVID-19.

CDR3 in DNA: TGTGCCAGCAGTCGGGGGAGCGATGGGACAGATACGCAGTATTTT. It codes for CASSRGSDGTDTQYF. The rearrangement joins TRBV13 to TRBJ2-3, with D perhaps TRBD2 (6 bases). Germline assignment: CDR1 PRHDT and CDR2 FYEKMQ (reference sequence). This CDR3 spans 15 amino acids. Between the trimmed V and J ends, which lost 6 bases and 3 bases, there was a span of 16 bases.

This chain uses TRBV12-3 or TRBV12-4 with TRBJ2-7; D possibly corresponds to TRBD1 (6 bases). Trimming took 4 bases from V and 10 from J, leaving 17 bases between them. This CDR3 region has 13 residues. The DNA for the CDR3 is TGTGCCAGCAGTTCCCCTGACAGGTTTTATCAGTACTTC. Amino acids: CASSSPDRFYQYF.

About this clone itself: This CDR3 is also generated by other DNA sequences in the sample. CDR3: CASSLGRGNYGYTF. The CDR3 DNA is TGTGCCAGCAGCTTGGGACGGGGGAACTATGGCTACACCTTC. This chain links TRBV7-9 with TRBJ1-2, with D possibly being TRBD1 (5 bases). CDR1 SEHNR and CDR2 FQNEAQ come from the germline V gene (reference sequence). The CDR3 covers 14 residues. Trimming cost V 3 bases and J 2 bases, with 10 bases left between them.

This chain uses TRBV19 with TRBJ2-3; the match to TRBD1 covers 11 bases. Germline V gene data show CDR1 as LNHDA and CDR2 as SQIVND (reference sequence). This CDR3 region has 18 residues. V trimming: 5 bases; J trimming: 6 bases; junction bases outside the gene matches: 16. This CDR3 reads CASSPHIGQGASADTQYF. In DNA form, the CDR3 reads TGTGCCAGTAGTCCTCACATCGGACAGGGGGCCTCCGCTGATACGCAGTATTTT.

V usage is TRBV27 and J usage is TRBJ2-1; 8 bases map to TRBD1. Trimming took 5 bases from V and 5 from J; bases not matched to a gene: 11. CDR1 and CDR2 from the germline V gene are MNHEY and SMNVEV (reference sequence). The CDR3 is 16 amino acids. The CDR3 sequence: CASSPSPYRGDNEQFF. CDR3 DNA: TGTGCCAGCAGTCCCTCACCATACAGGGGGGACAATGAGCAGTTCTTC.

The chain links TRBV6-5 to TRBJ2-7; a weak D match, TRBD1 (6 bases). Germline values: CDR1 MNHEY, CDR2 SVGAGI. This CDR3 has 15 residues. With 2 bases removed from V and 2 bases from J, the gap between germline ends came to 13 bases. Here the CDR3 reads CASSYGTLITYEQYF. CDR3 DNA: TGTGCCAGCAGTTACGGGACACTCATAACCTACGAGCAGTACTTC.